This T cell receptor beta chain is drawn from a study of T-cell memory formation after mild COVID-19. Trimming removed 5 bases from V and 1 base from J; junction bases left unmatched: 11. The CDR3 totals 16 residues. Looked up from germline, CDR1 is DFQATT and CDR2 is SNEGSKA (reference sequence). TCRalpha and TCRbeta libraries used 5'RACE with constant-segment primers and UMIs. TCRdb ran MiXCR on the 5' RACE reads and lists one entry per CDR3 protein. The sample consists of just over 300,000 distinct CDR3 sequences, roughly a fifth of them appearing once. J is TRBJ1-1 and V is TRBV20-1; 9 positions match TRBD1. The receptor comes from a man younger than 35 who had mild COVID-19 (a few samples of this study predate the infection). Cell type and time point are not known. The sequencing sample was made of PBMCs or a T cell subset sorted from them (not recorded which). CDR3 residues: CSARKRDRASNTEAFF. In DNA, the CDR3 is TGCAGTGCTCGGAAGCGGGACAGGGCCTCGAACACTGAAGCTTTCTTT.